The clone carrying this T cell receptor (beta chain) occurred many times. Its antigen is not known. The CDR3 sequence is 13 residues long. With 6 bases removed from V and 7 bases from J, the gap between germline ends came to 13 bases. Looked up from germline, CDR1 is SNHLY and CDR2 is FYNNEI. Diagnoses rested on clinical symptoms, serum thyroxine and TRAb, thyroid ultrasound and orbital computed tomography. PBMCs came from around 10 ml fresh peripheral blood. This entry belongs to a study of T cells in Graves' hyperthyroidism and ophthalmopathy. Findings and limits, study-wide: Appearing also in blood were most of the thyroid clonotypes expanded above 0.001.

The investigators amplified TCR beta CDR3 regions from RNA transcripts. The TCR CDR3 first-round RT-PCR relied on the HTBI primer set. MiXCR, run by TCRdb on the multiplex PCR reads, gives a single entry per CDR3 protein. The repertoire includes fewer than 550,000 distinct CDR3 sequences, around 16% of them detected once, and 12% to 15% sits in the top ten. This chain links TRBV2 with TRBJ1-5; unclear D gene. This TCR was recovered from a woman aged 18-29 years with Graves' hyperthyroidism. Source material: blood. The CDR3 nucleotides read TGTGCCAGCAGCGGTACGAGGCAGCAGCCCCAGCATTTT. It specifies CASSGTRQQPQHF.